A single sample is the source of the 15 T cell receptor beta chains below, sequenced in a study of T cells in Graves' hyperthyroidism and ophthalmopathy. There were TCR beta CDR3 regions amplified from RNA transcripts. Carried out on the TCR CDR3, a first-round RT-PCR used the HTBI primer set. TCRdb independently ran MiXCR on the multiplex PCR reads; one entry per CDR3 protein. The sample has roughly 580,000 distinct CDR3 sequences, 35% to 55% seen once. The material sequenced was peripheral blood or thyroid tissue (not recorded which). The receptors were sampled from a woman aged 18-29 years with Graves' hyperthyroidism.

The chain uses TRBV10-3 and TRBJ2-5; TRBD2 aligns across 10 bases. The germline V gene has CDR1 ENHRY and CDR2 SYGVKD. CDR3 length: 15 residues. J was trimmed by 1 base and V by 10 bases; bases with no gene match: 9. In DNA form, the CDR3 reads TGTGCCACCGGCCGAACTAGCGGGGCCCAAGAGACCCAGTACTTC. Residues: CATGRTSGAQETQYF.

This clonotype was observed many times. The rearrangement joins TRBV2 to TRBJ2-7; perhaps TRBD2 as D (5 bases). Trimming stripped 8 bases from V and 2 bases from J, with 13 bases between. CDR3 length: 13 amino acids. CDR1 and CDR2 from the germline V gene are SNHLY and FYNNEI. DNA for the CDR3: TGTGCCAGCCGGACCCCGAGGGCCTACGAGCAGTACTTC. It is translated as CASRTPRAYEQYF.

The V gene is TRBV5-1, the J gene TRBJ1-2, with 9 positions matching TRBD1. The CDR3 contains 15 residues. The germline CDR1 and CDR2 sequences are SGHRS and YFSETQ. The junction had 4 bases not matched to a gene; V was cut back by 0 bases and J by 4 bases. The CDR3 bases are TGCGCCAGCAGCTTGGTGGACAGGGGTAGCTATGGCTACACCTTC. Translation gives CASSLVDRGSYGYTF.

V and J are TRBV10-3 and TRBJ1-1, with D possibly being TRBD1 (6 bases). Germline loops: CDR1 ENHRY, CDR2 SYGVKD. Trimming took off 10 bases at V and 4 bases at J, with 16 bases between the two ends. The CDR3 runs to 13 residues. Here the CDR3 DNA reads TGTGCCAGCAGACCGGGGACACCCACTGAAGCTTTCTTT. This sequence encodes CASRPGTPTEAFF.

This clonotype was counted between two and nine times. V and J are TRBV20-1 and TRBJ2-7, with D perhaps TRBD1 (6 bases). CDR1 is DFQATT and CDR2 is SNEGSKA in the germline V gene (reference sequence). The CDR3 has 14 residues. The ends were cut back, 3 bases at V and 0 bases at J, with 12 bases in the middle. CDR3 protein: CSASGGTNSYEQYF. The CDR3 DNA reads TGCAGTGCTAGTGGGGGCACCAACTCCTACGAGCAGTACTTC.

This clonotype was observed a few times. The junction departs from germline at one end; a sequencing error may be responsible. V is TRBV10-3 and J is TRBJ1-2; D perhaps matches TRBD1 (5 bases). This CDR3 has 15 amino acids. Looked up from germline, CDR1 is ENHRY and CDR2 is SYGVKD. CDR3 coding DNA: TGTGCCAGCAGTACCCTCCCGGGACCGATCTATGGCTACACCTTC. The encoded protein is CASSTLPGPIYGYTF.

The chain joins TRBV6-1 to TRBJ1-3; a possible D gene is TRBD1 (6 bases). Trimming shortened V by 7 bases and J by 4 bases, and 17 bases separated the two germline ends. The CDR3 totals 15 residues. Germline lookup yields CDR1 MNHNS and CDR2 SASEGT. The CDR3: CASKPTGTPGNTIYF. CDR3 in DNA: TGTGCCAGCAAACCCACCGGGACACCCGGAAACACCATATATTTT.

The V gene is TRBV7-6, the J gene TRBJ2-5, with 10 bases aligning to TRBD2. Germline V CDR1 and CDR2: SGHVS, FNYEAQ. Germline trimming cut 3 bases from V and 5 bases from J; bases unmatched to any gene: 9. CDR3 length: 16 residues. CDR3 loop: CASSFPSGRGDETQYF. The DNA for the CDR3 is TGTGCCAGCAGCTTCCCTAGCGGGAGAGGAGATGAGACCCAGTACTTC.

This clonotype was seen more than once but under ten times. The chain is built from TRBV2 and TRBJ2-7; D call uncertain. Germline-derived CDR1 and CDR2 are SNHLY and FYNNEI. The CDR3 runs to 11 residues. The germline V and J ends were trimmed by 8 bases and 2 bases, with 7 bases remaining between them. The DNA of the CDR3 is TGTGCCAGCGAAGGAACCTACGAGCAGTACTTC. Its translation is CASEGTYEQYF.

V is TRBV9 and J is TRBJ2-7; D unclear. CDR1 is SGDLS and CDR2 is YYNGEE in the germline V gene. Deletions cut 4 bases from V and 0 bases from J, with 14 bases between. The CDR3 spans 15 residues. CDR3 residues: CASSPTDQSSYEQYF. CDR3 sequence (DNA): TGTGCCAGCAGCCCCACCGACCAGAGCTCCTACGAGCAGTACTTC.

About this clonotype itself: Being one base from a much bigger clone, this may be a read error. V is TRBV9 and J is TRBJ1-2; TRBD1 aligns across 8 bases. The CDR3 is 15 amino acids. The ends lost 5 bases at V and 4 bases at J; junction bases unmatched: 10. The germline CDR1 and CDR2 sequences are SGDLS and YYNGEE. The CDR3, as DNA: TGTGCCAGCAGTGCCTCGGACAGGGAGGGCTATGGCTACACCTTC. Translation: CASSASDREGYGYTF.

Regarding this clonotype: A read error may account for a junction end that differs from germline. The chain recombines TRBV10-3 with TRBJ2-5; no clear D. Germline V lookup: CDR1 ENHRY, CDR2 SYGVKD. The length of the CDR3 is 12 residues. The CDR3 DNA follows: TGTGCCAGCAGTGAAGACAAGGAGACCCAGTACTTC. It codes for CASSEDKETQYF.

This clonotype was detected once. The V and J genes are TRBV14 and TRBJ2-5; D might be TRBD1 or TRBD2, each matching 5 bases. The CDR3 loop spans 13 amino acids. Germline CDR1 and CDR2: SGHDN and FVKESK. Trimming took 6 bases from V and 9 from J, leaving 17 bases between them. CDR3 coding DNA: TGTGCCAGCAGTGGGACGGGAAGGGAGCCCCAGTACTTC. Translation gives CASSGTGREPQYF.

This clonotype occurred once. The chain employs TRBV5-1 and TRBJ2-2, with D possibly being TRBD2 (6 bases). Germline assignment: CDR1 SGHRS and CDR2 YFSETQ. Trimming stripped 0 bases from V and 0 bases from J, with 9 bases between. This CDR3 has 16 residues. The CDR3 loop reads CASSLGGLSNTGELFF. Here the CDR3 DNA reads TGCGCCAGCAGCTTGGGGGGACTGTCGAACACCGGGGAGCTGTTTTTT.

As concerns this clonotype: Its ends do not fully match the called genes, so a read error is possible. The chain uses TRBV10-3 and TRBJ2-7; 7 positions match TRBD2. This CDR3 spans 16 amino acids. Germline CDR1 ENHRY, CDR2 SYGVKD. CDR3 coding DNA: TGTGCCAGCAGTTACTCGTTTCGCGGGGGTAAGCACGAGCAGTACTTC. Translating gives CASSYSFRGGKHEQYF.